The T cell receptor (beta chain) described here comes from a study of cytomegalovirus exposure and HLA in healthy donors. Study-level results: Differences between HLA loci emerged in a later analysis of TCR association rates, with DRB1 most and HLA-C fewest. Sequencing probably produced one cluster of sequence variants that were highly shared.

As for this clone: Its antigen is not identified. At one end, the junction sequence differs from germline, possibly due to a read error.

Primers included in the PCR were 60 Vbeta and 13 Jbeta primers. Data came from immunoSEQ multiplex PCR; TCRdb stores just in-frame clones and leaves some out. The table includes approximately 100,000 clones, 60% to 80% detected once. Germline-derived CDR1 and CDR2 are MDHEN and SYDVKM. This CDR3 region has 15 residues. The V call is TRBV28, the J call TRBJ1-4; 7 bases agree with TRBD1. The sequenced sample consisted of PBMCs. The TCR sequence derives from a human donor in good health. This CDR3 is CASTGTDPRREKLFF. CDR3 coding DNA: TGTGCCAGCACCGGGACAGACCCCCGGCGGGAAAAGCTGTTTTTT.